This is a list of T cell receptor beta chains from one sample in a study of T-cell reconstitution after alpha-beta-depleted transplantation in children. TCRdb passed the PCR reads through MiXCR, listing each CDR3 protein once. The sample includes about 300,000 distinct CDR3 sequences, roughly 9.1% seen only once; the top ten take around 7.6%. The sample in question was PBMCs, obtained before TCRalphabeta/CD19-depleted stem cell transplant. The receptor source for this set is a boy under three years old with acute myeloid leukemia, due to receive a stem cell transplant. The CDR3 runs from the conserved cysteine through the conserved F or W. D genes are given only for firm matches. Clone size appears in some rows only: once, few, many, or a class for an expanded clone.

v_call	clone_size	d_call	j_call	cdr3_length	cdr3_nt	cdr3_aa
TRBV5-1	few	-	TRBJ2-1	18	TGCGCCAGCAGCTTGGGGATTTTTAGCGGTCCCCTGGACAATGAGCAGTTCTTC	CASSLGIFSGPLDNEQFF
TRBV15	-	TRBD1	TRBJ2-5	16	TGTGCCACCAGCAGTTTCCGGGACAGTAAACGGGAGACCCAGTACTTC	CATSSFRDSKRETQYF
TRBV4-3	many	TRBD2	TRBJ2-7	17	TGCGCCAGCAGCCAAGTAACCCTGAGCGGGAACTCCTACGAGCAGTACTTC	CASSQVTLSGNSYEQYF
TRBV15	-	-	TRBJ1-5	16	TGTGACACCAGCAGAGATCCACAGGGTAGCAATCAGCCCCAGCATTTT	CDTSRDPQGSNQPQHF
TRBV10-3	-	TRBD1	TRBJ2-2	17	TGTGCCATCAGTGCTCAATCCGGGACAGGGAGCACCGGGGAGCTGTTTTTT	CAISAQSGTGSTGELFF
TRBV5-5	many	TRBD1	TRBJ1-1	16	TGTGCCAGCAGCCCCCGGGACAGCCCACAGAACACTGAAGCTTTCTTT	CASSPRDSPQNTEAFF
TRBV24-1	many	-	TRBJ2-5	13	TGTGCCACCAGCCAGGGATTCCAAGAGACCCAGTACTTC	CATSQGFQETQYF
TRBV18	few	-	TRBJ2-3	16	TGTGCCAGCTCACCACGCGGTTCGACGGGCACAGATACGCAGTATTTT	CASSPRGSTGTDTQYF
TRBV20-1	few	TRBD2	TRBJ2-1	15	TGCAGTGCTAGACCGAGGGAGGGCTCCTACAATGAGCAGTTCTTC	CSARPREGSYNEQFF
TRBV20-1	many	TRBD2	TRBJ2-3	21	TGCAGTGCTACAGGAGGCCGAGGACTAGCGGGAACTGCGGAACACACAGATACGCAGTATTTT	CSATGGRGLAGTAEHTDTQYF
TRBV7-2	few	-	TRBJ2-3	15	TGTGCCAGCAGCTTAGACGGGGTCCACACAGATACGCAGTATTTT	CASSLDGVHTDTQYF
TRBV12-3/TRBV12-4	many	-	TRBJ2-5	13	TGTGCCAGCAGTTTAGCCTCCAACGCCCTCGTGTACTTC	CASSLASNALVYF
TRBV28	many	-	TRBJ2-1	15	TGTGCCAGCAGAGTTTCGAGGGGGTTTTACAATGAGCAGTTCTTC	CASRVSRGFYNEQFF
TRBV7-9	many	-	TRBJ2-3	12	TGTGCCAGCAGCTTAAATCCCTTAGATGGGTATTTT	CASSLNPLDGYF
TRBV10-3	many	-	TRBJ2-5	15	TGTGCCATCAGTGAGTCGGGGGGCAGACAAGAGACCCAGTACTTC	CAISESGGRQETQYF
TRBV7-8	many	TRBD1	TRBJ2-1	16	TGTGCCAGCAGCTTAGAGGAGGGGACAGGGCGGGATGAGCAGTTCTTC	CASSLEEGTGRDEQFF
TRBV25-1	many	-	TRBJ1-1	14	TGTGCCAGCGCGACAGGATGGGGGAACACTGAAGCTTTCTTT	CASATGWGNTEAFF
TRBV5-1	many	TRBD2	TRBJ2-7	14	TGCGCCAGCAGCTGGACTAGCGGGACCTACGAGCAGTACTTC	CASSWTSGTYEQYF
TRBV28	many	TRBD1	TRBJ2-1	15	TGTGCCAGCAGCCTAGACAGGGTTTACGACAATGAGCAGTTCTTC	CASSLDRVYDNEQFF
TRBV20-1	many	TRBD2	TRBJ2-7	14	TGCAGTGCTTCCGTGACTAGCGGTTCCTACGAGCAGTACTTC	CSASVTSGSYEQYF
TRBV7-3	many	TRBD2	TRBJ2-3	16	TGTGCCAGCAGCTCCGTTAGCGGGAGGGGAACAGATACGCAGTATTTT	CASSSVSGRGTDTQYF
TRBV2	many	-	TRBJ2-1	15	TGTGCCAGCAGTGAAGAGTTACAGGGAAGAAATGAGCAGTTCTTC	CASSEELQGRNEQFF
TRBV19	-	-	TRBJ2-4	13	TGTGCCAGTAGTAGTAGGACCCAAAACATTCAGTACTTC	CASSSRTQNIQYF
TRBV20-1	many	-	TRBJ1-3	14	TGCAGTGCCCCTGACAGAGCGTCTGGAAACACCATATATTTT	CSAPDRASGNTIYF
TRBV29-1	many	TRBD2	TRBJ2-3	17	TGCAGCGTTGAAGATCATTTGCGGGGGGGAGGCACAGATACGCAGTATTTT	CSVEDHLRGGGTDTQYF
TRBV20-1	few	TRBD2	TRBJ2-7	15	TGCAGTGCTAGAGTGGATCCGACTAGCGGGTACGAGCAGTACTTC	CSARVDPTSGYEQYF
TRBV29-1	many	TRBD1	TRBJ1-5	14	TGCAGCGTTGAGACAGGGGAGCCCCATCAGCCCCAGCATTTT	CSVETGEPHQPQHF
TRBV28	-	TRBD1	TRBJ2-3	15	TGTGCCAGCAGTTTAGCAGGGGGTGCAACAGATACGCAGTATTTT	CASSLAGGATDTQYF
TRBV6-6	-	TRBD1	TRBJ2-5	16	TGTGCCAGCAGTTACTCCGGACAGGCCATTCGCGAGACCCAGTACTTC	CASSYSGQAIRETQYF
TRBV11-2	many	-	TRBJ2-1	15	TGTGCCAGCAGGCCGGGAGTCCGCTCCTACAATGAGCAGTTCTTC	CASRPGVRSYNEQFF
TRBV15	few	-	TRBJ2-5	14	TGTGCCACCAGCAGAGACCCGTACCAAGAGACCCAGTACTTC	CATSRDPYQETQYF
TRBV29-1	many	-	TRBJ2-1	11	TGCAGCGGTTATGGCTACAATGAGCAGTTCTTC	CSGYGYNEQFF
TRBV14	many	TRBD1	TRBJ2-2	19	TGTGCCAGCAGCCAATTCCTAAGGAAGGACAGGAGAAACACCGGGGAGCTGTTTTTT	CASSQFLRKDRRNTGELFF
TRBV5-1	many	TRBD2	TRBJ2-5	15	TGCGCCAGCAGCCCTGGACTAGCGGGGGCAGAGACCCAGTACTTC	CASSPGLAGAETQYF
TRBV28	many	-	TRBJ1-5	15	TGTGCCAGCAGTGGAGGGCGGCTCGGCAATCAGCCCCAGCATTTT	CASSGGRLGNQPQHF
TRBV18	many	-	TRBJ2-5	15	TGTGCCAGCTCACCTTCCAATTTGTACCAAGAGACCCAGTACTTC	CASSPSNLYQETQYF
TRBV4-3	many	-	TRBJ2-1	15	TGCGCCAACAGCCAAGTTGGGGGGCCTCACGATGAGCAGTTCTTC	CANSQVGGPHDEQFF
TRBV6-5	few	-	TRBJ1-6	14	TGTGCCAGCAGTTCTACTAGGGCCAAATCACCCCTCCACTTT	CASSSTRAKSPLHF
TRBV20-1	-	-	TRBJ1-5	13	TGCAGTGCTAGACATAATAGCAATCAGCCCCAGCATTTT	CSARHNSNQPQHF
TRBV18	few	TRBD2	TRBJ2-2	19	TGTGCCAGCTCACCAAGAACTCCGGGACTAGCAGCGAACACCGGGGAGCTGTTTTTT	CASSPRTPGLAANTGELFF
TRBV11-2	-	TRBD1	TRBJ2-7	15	TGTGCCAGCAGCTCGGCCGGGACAGGACCCTACGAGCAGTACTTC	CASSSAGTGPYEQYF
TRBV7-2	many	TRBD2	TRBJ2-2	19	TGTGCCAGCAGCTTAGTGCCGGGACTAGGGTTGGGGTCCACCGGGGAGCTGTTTTTT	CASSLVPGLGLGSTGELFF
TRBV20-1	many	TRBD2	TRBJ2-2	15	TGCAGTGCTAGAGATGGGACTAGCGACACCGGGGAGCTGTTTTTT	CSARDGTSDTGELFF
TRBV4-2	many	-	TRBJ1-2	13	TGTGCCAGCAGCACAGAAGATCTTTACGGCTACACCTTC	CASSTEDLYGYTF
TRBV7-6	many	-	TRBJ1-1	13	TGTGCCAGCAGCTTAGAGTCGAACACTGAAGCTTTCTTT	CASSLESNTEAFF
TRBV7-2	many	-	TRBJ1-2	14	TGTGCCAGCAGCTTAGCCGGAGGGGATGGTGGCTACACCTTC	CASSLAGGDGGYTF
TRBV5-5	many	TRBD1	TRBJ2-7	15	TGTGCCAGCAGCTTTGGGACAGGCCCTTTCTACGAGCAGTACTTC	CASSFGTGPFYEQYF
TRBV4-3	many	TRBD1	TRBJ2-5	15	TGCGCCAGCAGCCAAGACGGGGGACAGGGTCAAACCCAGTACTTC	CASSQDGGQGQTQYF
TRBV28	many	TRBD1	TRBJ1-5	17	TGTGCCAGCAGTTTCATTTGGCTCAGGGGGAGGAATCAGCCCCAGCATTTT	CASSFIWLRGRNQPQHF
TRBV21-1	few	-	TRBJ2-5	15	TGTGCCAGCAGCAACCGACAGGGGATGGGGGAGACCCAGTACTTC	CASSNRQGMGETQYF
TRBV9	many	TRBD2	TRBJ2-1	15	TGTGCCAGCAGCGTAACGGGAGGCTCCTACAATGAGCAGTTCTTC	CASSVTGGSYNEQFF
TRBV27	many	TRBD1	TRBJ1-4	14	TGTGCCAGCAGTCTCTCAGGGGGCGGTGAAAAACTGTTTTTT	CASSLSGGGEKLFF
TRBV7-9	many	-	TRBJ1-2	14	TGTGCCAGCAGCTCGGACTACGGCGGAGGAGGCTACACCTTC	CASSSDYGGGGYTF
TRBV12-3/TRBV12-4	many	-	TRBJ1-1	13	TGTGCCAGCAGTCAGCACATGAACACTGAAGCTTTCTTT	CASSQHMNTEAFF